The entry below gives a single T cell receptor (beta chain) sequence along with its context. No antigen is known for it. No base quality information exists; no much larger clone differs at one position. The collaborating institutions used their own protocols to collect whole blood in K2EDTA tubes. For TCRbeta analysis, collaborator samples were shipped as frozen whole blood, as isolated PBMCs, or as DNA extracted from either sample type. TCRbeta CDR3 regions were amplified from genomic DNA by means of the immunoSEQ Assay, a bias-controlled multiplex PCR. The paper's data handling went like this. Within the assay, amplification of reference gene primers was used to estimate how many nucleated cells each sample contained. Sequence reads were collapsed and filtered to measure the absolute abundance of every unique TCRbeta CDR3 rearrangement. For each sample, productive Simpson clonality was calculated as the square root of Simpson's diversity index across productive rearrangements. TCRdb limited this immuneACCESS table to in-frame rearrangements with V and J called. A share of clones is missing; checked studies link under half to unresolved V genes, and the rest is unexplained. Clonal size and the V and J genes are those of that table, whereas D and trimming came from the DNA. For this sample the table gives fewer than 200,000 clones, of which roughly 75% were detected only once. The ten largest clones capture around 6.3% of the sample.

The data were obtained in a study of blood T cell repertoires in COVID-19 (dated by TCRdb to the early 2020s). As for the study more broadly: The collaborator samples originated in the United States, Italy and Spain and spanned the acute and convalescent phases of COVID-19. The samples were drawn from two sources: the first 160 participants of the ongoing ImmuneRACE study, and fewer than 1,500 subjects contributed by 6 global collaborators. The dataset comprised deeply sampled blood TCRbeta repertoires from subjects exposed to, actively infected with, or recovered from COVID-19. The sample metadata nearly always contained a de-identified subject ID, COVID-19 status, age in years and sex. Where HLA class I and class II types were available, the types were taken from metadata supplied by the sample provider, not from assay-based typing. The material from the prospective study consisted of cDNA or gDNA derived from T cells, B-cell-depleted T cells, or PBMCs. The repertoires were released in a freely available public database meant as a resource for research on the immune response to SARS-CoV-2. Broader findings and caveats from the paper: Clinical and demographic metadata were provided uncurated, with the amount varying by source and participant.

V is shortened by 4 bases, J by 9 bases, and the region joining them spans 17 bases. CDR1 SGHKS and CDR2 YYEKEE were looked up in the germline V gene (reference sequence). Spanning cysteine to phenylalanine, the CDR3 consists of 14 amino acids. Only the CDR3 DNA is retained, 42 bases long and in frame from the first base. Rearrangement joined TRBV5-5 to TRBJ2-1; possibly the D gene is TRBD2, per 6 matching bases. The source is a man aged 70-80 years with active or convalescent COVID-19. The sample taken for sequencing was peripheral blood. The nucleotides read TGTGCCAGCAGCGTCGGACTATCCGGCAGTGAGCAGTTCTTC. Its protein is CASSVGLSGSEQFF.